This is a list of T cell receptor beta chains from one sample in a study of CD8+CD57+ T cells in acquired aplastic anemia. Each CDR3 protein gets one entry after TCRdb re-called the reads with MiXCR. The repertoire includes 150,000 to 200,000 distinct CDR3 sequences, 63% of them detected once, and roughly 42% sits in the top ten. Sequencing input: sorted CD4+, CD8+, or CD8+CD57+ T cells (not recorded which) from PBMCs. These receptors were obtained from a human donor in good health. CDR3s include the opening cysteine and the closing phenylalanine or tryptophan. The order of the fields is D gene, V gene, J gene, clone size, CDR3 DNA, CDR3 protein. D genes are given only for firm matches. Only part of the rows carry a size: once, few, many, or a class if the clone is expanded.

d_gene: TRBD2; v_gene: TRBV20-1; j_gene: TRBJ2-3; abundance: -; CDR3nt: TGCAGTGCTAGAGATCCGCGGGGGGTTGATACGCAGTATTTT; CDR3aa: CSARDPRGVDTQYF
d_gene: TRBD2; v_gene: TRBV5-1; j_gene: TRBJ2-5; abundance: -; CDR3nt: TGCGCCAGCGCCAGCGGGACTGGAGAGACCCAGTACTTC; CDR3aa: CASASGTGETQYF
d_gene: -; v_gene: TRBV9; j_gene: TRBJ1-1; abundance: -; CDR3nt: TGTGCCAGCAGCGTAGAAGTTCAGGGAGAAGCTTTCTTT; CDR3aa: CASSVEVQGEAFF
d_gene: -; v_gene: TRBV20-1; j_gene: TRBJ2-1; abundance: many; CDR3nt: TGCAGTGCTACGGTAGCTGGCCTCCACAATGAGCAGTTCTTC; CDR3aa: CSATVAGLHNEQFF
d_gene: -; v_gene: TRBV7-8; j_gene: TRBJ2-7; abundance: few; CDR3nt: TGTGCCAGCAGCCCCCGCTCCTACGAGCAGTACTTC; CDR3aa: CASSPRSYEQYF
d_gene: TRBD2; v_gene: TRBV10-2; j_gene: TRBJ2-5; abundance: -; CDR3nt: TGCGCCAGCAGTGACCCAGCTAGCGGGGACGGGACCCAGTACTTC; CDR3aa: CASSDPASGDGTQYF
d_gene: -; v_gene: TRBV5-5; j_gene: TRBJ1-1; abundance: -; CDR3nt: TGCGCCAGCAGCTTGCGACTGGCGAACACTGAAGCTTTCTTT; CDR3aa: CASSLRLANTEAFF
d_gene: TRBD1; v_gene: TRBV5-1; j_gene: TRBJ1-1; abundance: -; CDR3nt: TGCGCCAGCAGGTTAACAGGGGGAGAAGCTTTCTTT; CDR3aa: CASRLTGGEAFF
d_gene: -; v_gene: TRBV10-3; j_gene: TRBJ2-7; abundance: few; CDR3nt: TGTGCCATCAGTGAGTCCGTATATCTCTACGAGCAGTACTTC; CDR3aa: CAISESVYLYEQYF
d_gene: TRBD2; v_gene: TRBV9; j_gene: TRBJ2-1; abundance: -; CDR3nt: TGTGCCAGCAGCGTAGGGACTAGCGTCAATGAGCAGTTCTTC; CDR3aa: CASSVGTSVNEQFF
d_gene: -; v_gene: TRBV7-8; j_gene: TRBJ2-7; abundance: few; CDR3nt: TGTGCCAGCAGCTTAGGGACAGCCAAGTACGAGCAGTACTTC; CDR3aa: CASSLGTAKYEQYF
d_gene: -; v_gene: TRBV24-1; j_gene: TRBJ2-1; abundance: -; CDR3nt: TGTGCCACCAGTGATCACGGGAATGAGCAGTTCTTC; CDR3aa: CATSDHGNEQFF
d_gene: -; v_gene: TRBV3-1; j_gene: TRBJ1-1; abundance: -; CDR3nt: TGTGCCAGCAGCCAACTTGAAGAGACTGAAGCTTTCTTT; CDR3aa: CASSQLEETEAFF
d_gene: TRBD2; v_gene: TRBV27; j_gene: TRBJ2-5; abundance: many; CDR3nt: TGTGCCAGCAGTTTACGTCTAGCGGGAGGGGCGGGGGAGACCCAGTACTTC; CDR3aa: CASSLRLAGGAGETQYF
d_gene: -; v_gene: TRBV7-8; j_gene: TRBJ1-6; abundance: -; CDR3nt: TGTGCCAGCAGCTTAGCTGGAGGTTGGGCACCCCTCCACTTT; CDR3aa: CASSLAGGWAPLHF
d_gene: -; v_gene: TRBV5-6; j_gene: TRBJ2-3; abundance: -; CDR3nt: TGTGCCAGCACCAACCTCGCTGCGGCCAAAGATACGCAGTATTTT; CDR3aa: CASTNLAAAKDTQYF
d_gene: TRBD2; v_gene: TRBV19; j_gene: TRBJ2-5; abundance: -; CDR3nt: TGTGCCAGTACCCTTTCTGGACTAGCGGGGGACCTGGAGACCCAGTACTTC; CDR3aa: CASTLSGLAGDLETQYF
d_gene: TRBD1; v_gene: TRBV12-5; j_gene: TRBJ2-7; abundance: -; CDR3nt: TGTGCTAGTCTCGGGACAGGGGGCGGCCCCCAGTACTTC; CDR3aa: CASLGTGGGPQYF
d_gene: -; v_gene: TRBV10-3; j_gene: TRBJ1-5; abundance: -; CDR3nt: TGTGCCATCAGTGAGGCCGGGAGCAATCAGCCCCAGCATTTT; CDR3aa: CAISEAGSNQPQHF
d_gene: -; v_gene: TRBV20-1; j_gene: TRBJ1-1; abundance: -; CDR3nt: TGCAGTGCTAGGCCAGAGAGAGGGGTCGGAGCTTTCTTT; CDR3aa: CSARPERGVGAFF
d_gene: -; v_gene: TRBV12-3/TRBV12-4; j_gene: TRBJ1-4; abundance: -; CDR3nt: TGTGCCAGCAGTTTTGCGAGAACAACTAATGAAAAACTGTTTTTT; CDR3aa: CASSFARTTNEKLFF
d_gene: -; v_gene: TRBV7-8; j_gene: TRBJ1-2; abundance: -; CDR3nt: TGCGCCAGCAGCCAAGGTCGGCTGAACTATGGCTACACCTTC; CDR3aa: CASSQGRLNYGYTF
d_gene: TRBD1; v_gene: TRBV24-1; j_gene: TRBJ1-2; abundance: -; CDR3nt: TGTGCCTGGAGTGTACAAGGGGGCTCTGGCTACACCTTC; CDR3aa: CAWSVQGGSGYTF
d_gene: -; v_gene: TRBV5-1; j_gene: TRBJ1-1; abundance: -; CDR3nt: TGCGCCAGCAGCTACGGGGCGACGAACACTGAAGCTTTCTTT; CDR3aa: CASSYGATNTEAFF
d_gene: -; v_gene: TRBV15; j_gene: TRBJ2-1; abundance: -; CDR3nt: TGTGCCACCAGCGCCGAACAGGACACCTACAATGAGCGGTTCTTC; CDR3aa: CATSAEQDTYNERFF
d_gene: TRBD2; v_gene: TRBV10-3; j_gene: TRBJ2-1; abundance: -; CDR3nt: TGTGCCATCAGGGGACTAGATGACAATGAGCAGTTCTTC; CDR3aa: CAIRGLDDNEQFF
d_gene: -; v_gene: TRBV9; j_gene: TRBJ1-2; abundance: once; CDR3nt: TGTGCCAGCAGCGTAGCCGAAACAGCTAACTATGGCTACACCTTC; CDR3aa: CASSVAETANYGYTF
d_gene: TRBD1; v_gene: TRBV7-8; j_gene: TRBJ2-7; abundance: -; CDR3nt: TGTGCCAGCAGCTCCGGGACAGGTTACTACGAGCAGTACTTC; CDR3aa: CASSSGTGYYEQYF
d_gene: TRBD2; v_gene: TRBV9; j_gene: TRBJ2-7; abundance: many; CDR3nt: TGTGCCAGCAGCGGAGGCCCCTCGGGAGGGGGTATCTACTACGAGCAGTACTTC; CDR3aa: CASSGGPSGGGIYYEQYF
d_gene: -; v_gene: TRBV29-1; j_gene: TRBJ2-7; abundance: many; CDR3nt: TGCAGCTTCAGTCCTGGGGAGTCCTACGAGCAGTACTTC; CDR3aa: CSFSPGESYEQYF
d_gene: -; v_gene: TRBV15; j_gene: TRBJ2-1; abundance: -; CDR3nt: TGTGCCACCAGCCCTGGCCCAGGGGGGAACAATGAGCAGTTCTTC; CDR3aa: CATSPGPGGNNEQFF
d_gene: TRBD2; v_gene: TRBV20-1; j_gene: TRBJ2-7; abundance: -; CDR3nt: TGCAGTGCTTGGACTAGCGGAGGTGGGTCCTACGAGCAGTACTTC; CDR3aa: CSAWTSGGGSYEQYF
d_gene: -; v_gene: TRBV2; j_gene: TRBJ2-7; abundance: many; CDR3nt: TGTGCCAGCAGTGAAGCAGTCTACGAGCAGTACTTC; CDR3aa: CASSEAVYEQYF